The 32 T cell receptor beta chains reported below all come from one sample, sequenced in a study of cytomegalovirus exposure and HLA in healthy donors. The PCR made use of 60 Vbeta and 13 Jbeta primers. Assay used: immunoSEQ multiplex PCR; TCRdb lists only in-frame clones, some missing. The profile covers 150,000 to 200,000 clones, with 55% to 70% appearing a single time and roughly 2.7% taken by the ten largest. Source material: PBMCs. The receptors shown here come from a woman in her 40s in good health and CMV-seropositive.

This clone occurred a few times. The V call is TRBV6-1, the J call TRBJ1-5, with 9 bases fitting TRBD1. Germline V gives CDR1 MNHNS, CDR2 SASEGT. The CDR3 loop spans 15 amino acids. The junction had 7 bases not matched to a gene; V was cut back by 6 bases and J by 4 bases. DNA of the CDR3: TGTGCCAGCAGCCTGGACAGGGGATCGAATCAGCCCCAGCATTTT. It encodes CASSLDRGSNQPQHF.

The genes are TRBV14 and TRBJ2-2; TRBD1 is a possible D gene (5 bases). The CDR3 has 13 residues. Germline CDR1 SGHDN, CDR2 FVKESK. Trimming took off 6 bases at V and 5 bases at J, with 10 bases between the two ends. The CDR3 DNA sequence: TGTGCCAGCAGGGGGCTGAGGACCGGGGAGCTGTTTTTT. Translation gives CASRGLRTGELFF. The complete variable domain, with remaining parts taken from reference TRBV14 and TRBJ2-2, reads EAGVTQFPSHSVIEKGQTVTLRCDPISGHDNLYWYRRVMGKEIKFLLHFVKESKQDESGMPNNRFLAERTGGTYSTLKVQPAELEDSGVYFCASRGLRTGELFFGEGSRLTVL.

CDR3 DNA: TGTGCCAGCAGCCCCGAGACTAGCTCCGGCGAGCAGTACTTC. It encodes CASSPETSSGEQYF. The chain couples TRBV7-6 to TRBJ2-7; 7 bases are a match to TRBD2. The trim removed 5 bases at V and 6 bases at J, leaving 10 bases unmatched. The germline V gene encodes CDR1 SGHVS and CDR2 FNYEAQ. The CDR3 is 14 residues long. Based on the CDR3 plus reference TRBV7-6 and TRBJ2-7, the full variable domain is GAGVSQSPRYKVTKRGQDVALRCDPISGHVSLYWYRQALGQGPEFLTYFNYEAQQDKSGLPNDRFSAERPEGSISTLTIQRTEQRDSAMYRCASSPETSSGEQYFGPGTRLTVT.

The rearrangement links TRBV5-5 to TRBJ1-1, with 7 nucleotides matching TRBD1. The CDR3 length is 14 residues. Losses at the gene ends were 4 bases for V and 1 base for J; bases not matched to a gene: 4. Germline CDR1 is SGHKS and CDR2 is YYEKEE (reference sequence). This CDR3 is CASSGGQKNTEAFF. CDR3 nucleotide sequence: TGTGCCAGCAGCGGGGGACAGAAGAACACTGAAGCTTTCTTT.

The genes are TRBV7-2 and TRBJ1-5; possible D gene TRBD1, 6 bases. V shed 6 bases and J shed 5 bases, with 20 bases lying between them. Germline V gene lookup returns CDR1 SGHTA and CDR2 FQGNSA. The CDR3 has 16 amino acids. In DNA form, the CDR3 reads TGTGCCAGCAGTCTAACATCGGGACATTACCATCAGCCCCAGCATTTT. Translated: CASSLTSGHYHQPQHF.

The chain employs TRBV14 and TRBJ1-3; tentative D call: TRBD1 (5 bases). Trimming shortened V by 5 bases and J by 4 bases, and 9 bases separated the two germline ends. The CDR3 covers 13 residues. Looked up from germline, CDR1 is SGHDN and CDR2 is FVKESK. The CDR3 protein is CASSSRQGNTIYF. The CDR3 DNA follows: TGTGCCAGCAGCTCCCGACAGGGAAACACCATATATTTT. Variable domain in full (rest from reference TRBV14 and TRBJ1-3): EAGVTQFPSHSVIEKGQTVTLRCDPISGHDNLYWYRRVMGKEIKFLLHFVKESKQDESGMPNNRFLAERTGGTYSTLKVQPAELEDSGVYFCASSSRQGNTIYFGEGSWLTVV.

The rearrangement links TRBV18 to TRBJ1-2, with D uncertain. The CDR3 runs to 14 residues. Trimming took off 5 bases at V and 4 bases at J, with 14 bases between the two ends. The V gene's germline CDR1 is KGHSH and CDR2 LQKENI. The CDR3 here is CASSGGVASYGYTF. In DNA form, the CDR3 reads TGTGCCAGCTCAGGCGGGGTCGCCTCCTATGGCTACACCTTC.

V and J are TRBV10-3 and TRBJ1-4; D may be TRBD1 (6 bases). V dropped 2 bases and J dropped 10 bases, with 17 bases sitting between them. The CDR3 contains 15 residues. The V gene's germline CDR1 is ENHRY and CDR2 SYGVKD. This chain's CDR3 is CAISEAGGNSGKLFF. DNA of the CDR3: TGTGCCATCAGTGAGGCGGGGGGCAATAGTGGAAAACTGTTTTTT.

The J gene is TRBJ2-2, the V gene TRBV27, with 9 bases lining up with TRBD1. Trimming at V came to 3 bases and at J to 4 bases, leaving 3 bases not matched to a gene. This CDR3 is 15 amino acids long. Germline-derived CDR1 and CDR2 are MNHEY and SMNVEV (reference sequence). This chain's CDR3 is CASSFGQGITGELFF. The CDR3 DNA follows: TGTGCCAGCAGTTTTGGACAGGGGATCACCGGGGAGCTGTTTTTT.

This rearrangement joins TRBV5-1 to TRBJ2-7, with TRBD1 matching 7 bases. Germline trimming cut 4 bases from V and 6 bases from J; bases unmatched to any gene: 13. The CDR3 length is 15 residues. The germline V gene has CDR1 SGHRS and CDR2 YFSETQ. The CDR3 sequence is CASSTSPGQPPEQYF. The CDR3 region has the DNA TGCGCCAGCAGCACATCCCCGGGACAGCCCCCCGAGCAGTACTTC.

V usage is TRBV11-1 and J usage is TRBJ1-1; D gene unclear. The germline V and J ends were trimmed by 0 bases and 11 bases, with 16 bases remaining between them. CDR1 is SGHAT and CDR2 is FQDESV in the germline V gene (reference sequence). The length of the CDR3 is 14 residues. The CDR3 here is CASSLAPGYSGAFF. The CDR3, as DNA: TGTGCCAGCAGCTTAGCGCCGGGTTACTCGGGGGCTTTCTTT.

Concerning this clone: At one end, the junction sequence differs from germline, possibly due to a read error. The chain links TRBV6-1 to TRBJ1-2; D possibly corresponds to TRBD1 (6 bases). The CDR3 has 15 amino acids. CDR1 and CDR2 (germline): MNHNS, SASEGT. CDR3 nucleotides: TGTGCCAGCAGTGAAGTGGGGGCCTCTAACTATGGCTACCCCTTC. This codes for CASSEVGASNYGYPF.

The gene calls are TRBV11-2 and TRBJ2-3; 10 bases map to TRBD2. With V trimmed by 3 bases and J by 4 bases, 4 bases remained unmatched. This CDR3 contains 15 residues. Germline assignment: CDR1 SGHAT and CDR2 FQNNGV. CDR3 protein: CASSFIAGGPDTQYF. The CDR3 coding sequence is TGTGCCAGCAGCTTCATAGCGGGAGGCCCAGATACGCAGTATTTT.

In its sample, this clone was seen once. The gene calls are TRBV18 and TRBJ1-5; 8 bases align to TRBD1. With 1 base clipped from V and 2 bases from J, the junction kept 10 bases outside the gene matches. This CDR3 region has 18 residues. CDR1 is KGHSH, CDR2 LQKENI, per germline. Written as DNA, the CDR3 is TGTGCCAGCTCACCACAGCCACAGGGGGAGGCCGGCAATCAGCCCCAGCATTTT. This translates into CASSPQPQGEAGNQPQHF.

The chain is built from TRBV7-9 and TRBJ2-1; tentative D call: TRBD2 (6 bases). Germline V gene lookup returns CDR1 SEHNR and CDR2 FQNEAQ (reference sequence). The CDR3 covers 17 residues. Trimming left V 1 base short and J 2 bases short, with 15 bases between. CDR3 DNA sequence: TGTGCCAGCAGCTTAGTTAGGCGGGGCCCCACCTACAATGAGCAGTTCTTC. Protein: CASSLVRRGPTYNEQFF.

The V and J genes are TRBV6-1 and TRBJ2-5, with 8 bases fitting TRBD1. V dropped 1 base and J dropped 4; count of bases not matched to a gene: 2. The V gene's germline CDR1 is MNHNS and CDR2 SASEGT. CDR3 length: 14 residues. The CDR3 sequence: CASSEGQGAETQYF. The CDR3 DNA is TGTGCCAGCAGTGAAGGGCAGGGGGCAGAGACCCAGTACTTC.

V usage is TRBV4-2 and J usage is TRBJ1-2; D possibly corresponds to TRBD1 (6 bases). In germline, CDR1 is LGHNA, CDR2 YNFKEQ. V dropped 0 bases and J dropped 2 bases, with 10 bases sitting between them. The CDR3 length is 15 residues. CDR3 loop: CASSQEDQGNYGYTF. The CDR3 DNA follows: TGTGCCAGCAGCCAAGAAGATCAGGGGAACTATGGCTACACCTTC.

The J gene is TRBJ2-1, the V gene TRBV11-2; 7 bases fit TRBD2. Germline lookup yields CDR1 SGHAT and CDR2 FQNNGV. V lost 1 base to trimming and J lost 4 bases; unmatched junction nucleotides: 10. The CDR3 is made up of 17 amino acids. In nucleotides, the CDR3 is TGTGCCAGCAGCTTAGCGGATTCACTAGCGTCTTACAATGAGCAGTTCTTC. Translated, it gives CASSLADSLASYNEQFF.

V gene TRBV29-1 combines with J gene TRBJ1-4; TRBD1 is a possible D gene (5 bases). Germline values: CDR1 SQVTM, CDR2 ANQGSEA. The CDR3 is made up of 13 amino acids. The V end lost 6 bases, the J end lost 2 bases, and 10 bases lay between the germline ends. CDR3 region: CSVGGATNEKLFF. DNA of the CDR3: TGCAGCGTGGGTGGGGCGACTAATGAAAAACTGTTTTTT.

The gene calls are TRBV7-2 and TRBJ2-1, with TRBD1 identical over 8 bases. CDR3 size: 17 residues. The germline CDR1 and CDR2 sequences are SGHTA and FQGNSA. The V gene end was trimmed by 0 bases and the J gene end by 3 bases; junction bases not matched to a gene: 7. CDR3 region: CASSLARQGAYYNEQFF. The CDR3 DNA is TGTGCCAGCAGCTTAGCGAGGCAGGGGGCCTACTACAATGAGCAGTTCTTC.

The V call is TRBV28, the J call TRBJ1-4, with 8 bases fitting TRBD1. This CDR3 contains 14 residues. Per the germline V gene, CDR1 is MDHEN and CDR2 is SYDVKM. With V trimmed by 5 bases and J by 11 bases, 10 bases remained unmatched. DNA of the CDR3: TGTGCCAGCAGTCCCCAGGGGGCGCCCGGTAAACTGTTTTTT. Its protein product is CASSPQGAPGKLFF. Looking up the rest from reference TRBV28 and TRBJ1-4 gives the full variable domain: DVKVTQSSRYLVKRTGEKVFLECVQDMDHENMFWYRQDPGLGLRLIYFSYDVKMKEKGDIPEGYSVSREKKERFSLILESASTNQTSMYLCASSPQGAPGKLFFGSGTQLSVL.

The CDR3 sequence: CASSLVLDRGRTGELFF. The CDR3, as DNA: TGCGCCAGCAGCTTGGTATTGGACAGGGGGCGGACCGGGGAGCTGTTTTTT. The V gene is TRBV5-1, the J gene TRBJ2-2; 11 bases fit TRBD1. CDR3 length equals 17 residues. Germline lookup yields CDR1 SGHRS and CDR2 YFSETQ. Losses at the gene ends were 0 bases for V and 5 bases for J; bases not matched to a gene: 6.

The V call is TRBV11-2, the J call TRBJ2-7, with D possibly TRBD1 on 6 matching bases. V was trimmed by 5 bases and J by 2 bases, leaving 10 bases between them. The CDR3 is made up of 13 amino acids. Germline V gives CDR1 SGHAT, CDR2 FQNNGV. The CDR3 sequence is CASSPNRAYEQYF. The CDR3 DNA is TGTGCCAGCAGCCCGAACAGGGCCTACGAGCAGTACTTC.

V usage is TRBV7-2 and J usage is TRBJ2-1; D is ambiguous. V dropped 5 bases and J dropped 11 bases, with 10 bases sitting between them. The CDR3 has 11 residues. CDR1 is SGHTA, CDR2 FQGNSA, per germline. CDR3 coding DNA: TGTGCCAGCAGCATTCTGTTCCAGCAGTTCTTC. Protein product: CASSILFQQFF. Together with reference TRBV7-2 and TRBJ2-1, the CDR3 gives the full variable domain: GAGVSQSPSNKVTEKGKDVELRCDPISGHTALYWYRQSLGQGLEFLIYFQGNSAPDKSGLPSDRFSAERTGGSVSTLTIQRTQQEDSAVYLCASSILFQQFFGPGTRLTVL.

The chain joins TRBV12-5 to TRBJ2-5; TRBD2 matches at 7 bases. Trimming at V came to 7 bases and at J to 5 bases, leaving 13 bases not matched to a gene. The CDR3 contains 15 residues. Germline lookup yields CDR1 LGHNT and CDR2 FRNRAP. The CDR3 nucleotides are TGTGCTAGTGCCATCCAGGAGGGAGGGTGGGAGACCCAGTACTTC. It encodes CASAIQEGGWETQYF.

The rearrangement links TRBV29-1 to TRBJ2-1; TRBD2 matches 13 bases. Germline V CDR1 and CDR2: SQVTM, ANQGSEA. The CDR3 runs to 14 residues. Unmatched junction bases numbered 8, after V lost 7 bases and J lost 8 bases. In DNA, the CDR3 is TGCAGCGCCCCTCGGACTAGCGGGAGCGATGAGCAGTTCTTC. It is translated as CSAPRTSGSDEQFF.

This clone appeared a single time. The gene calls are TRBV27 and TRBJ2-7; possible D gene TRBD1, 6 bases. The V gene's germline CDR1 is MNHEY and CDR2 SMNVEV (reference sequence). CDR3 length: 18 residues. V was trimmed by 4 bases and J by 0 bases, leaving 22 bases between them. In DNA, the CDR3 is TGTGCCAGCAGTTATGTGGGGCGACAGGCGAAGAGCTCCTACGAGCAGTACTTC. Protein: CASSYVGRQAKSSYEQYF.

This rearrangement joins TRBV5-1 to TRBJ1-4; tentative D call: TRBD1 (5 bases). Trimming took 4 bases from V and 4 from J, leaving 14 bases between them. The germline CDR1 and CDR2 sequences are SGHRS and YFSETQ. The CDR3 has 15 amino acids. In DNA, the CDR3 is TGCGCCAGCAGCGCTGACAGTAGGGGTAATGAAAAACTGTTTTTT. Translation gives CASSADSRGNEKLFF.

This clone was recorded once. This chain connects TRBV27 to TRBJ2-1, with 12 bases that match TRBD2. V was clipped by 5 bases and J by 0 bases; unmatched bases: 20. Looked up from germline, CDR1 is MNHEY and CDR2 is SMNVEV (reference sequence). The CDR3 is 22 residues long. CDR3 amino acids: CASSPRVPGLAGQRSSYNEQFF. The DNA for the CDR3 is TGTGCCAGCAGTCCTCGGGTCCCGGGACTAGCGGGTCAACGGAGCTCCTACAATGAGCAGTTCTTC.

Here the CDR3 reads CASSLVEGDTEAFF. The CDR3 DNA follows: TGTGCCAGCAGCTTAGTCGAAGGGGATACTGAAGCTTTCTTT. The rearrangement links TRBV7-9 to TRBJ1-1; tentatively, D is TRBD1 (5 bases). V lost 1 base, J lost 5 bases, and 11 bases lay in between. This CDR3 is built from 14 residues. Looked up from germline, CDR1 is SEHNR and CDR2 is FQNEAQ (reference sequence).

The genes are TRBV27 and TRBJ2-1, with 7 bases that match TRBD2. J lost 7 bases, V lost 7 bases, and 10 bases had no gene match. CDR3 size: 14 residues. Germline V gene lookup returns CDR1 MNHEY and CDR2 SMNVEV (reference sequence). The CDR3 region is CASTLSGVVNEQFF. The CDR3, as DNA: TGTGCCAGCACCCTAAGCGGGGTGGTTAATGAGCAGTTCTTC.

J is TRBJ2-1 and V is TRBV28, with a tentative D call TRBD1 (6 bases). The CDR3 covers 13 residues. Germline-derived CDR1 and CDR2 are MDHEN and SYDVKM. The V gene lost 7 bases and the J gene lost 4 bases, with 11 bases spanning the gap. The CDR3 sequence is CASIQDSYNEQFF. The CDR3, as DNA: TGTGCCAGCATTCAGGACAGTTACAATGAGCAGTTCTTC.